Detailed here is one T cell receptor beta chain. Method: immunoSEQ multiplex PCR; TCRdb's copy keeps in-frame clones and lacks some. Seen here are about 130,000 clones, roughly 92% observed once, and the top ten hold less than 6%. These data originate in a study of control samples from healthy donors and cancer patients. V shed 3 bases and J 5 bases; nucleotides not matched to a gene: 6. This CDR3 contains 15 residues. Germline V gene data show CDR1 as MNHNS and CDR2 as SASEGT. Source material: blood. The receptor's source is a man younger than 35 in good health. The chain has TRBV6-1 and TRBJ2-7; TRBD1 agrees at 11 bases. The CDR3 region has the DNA TGTGCCAGCAGTGAGCCGGGACAGGGGGACCACGAGCAGTACTTC. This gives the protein CASSEPGQGDHEQYF.